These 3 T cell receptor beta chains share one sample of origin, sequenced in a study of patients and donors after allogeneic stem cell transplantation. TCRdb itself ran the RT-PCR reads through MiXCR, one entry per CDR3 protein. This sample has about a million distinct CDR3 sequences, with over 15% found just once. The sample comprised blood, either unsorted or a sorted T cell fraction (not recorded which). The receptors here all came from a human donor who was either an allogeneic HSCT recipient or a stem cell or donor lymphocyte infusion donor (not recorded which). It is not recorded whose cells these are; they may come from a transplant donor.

In DNA, the CDR3 is TGTGCCAGCAGTTACTCTACCCAGCAGGTCGGGGAGCTGTTTTTT. Translation: CASSYSTQQVGELFF. This chain connects TRBV6-5 to TRBJ2-2; no firm D call. CDR1 is MNHEY, CDR2 SVGAGI, per germline. Trimming cost V 0 bases and J 7 bases, with 12 bases left between them. The CDR3 is 15 residues long.

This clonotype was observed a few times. The CDR3 loop is CASSTTGGWPQHF. The CDR3 nucleotides are TGCGCCAGCAGTACCACAGGGGGATGGCCCCAGCATTTT. V gene TRBV5-1 combines with J gene TRBJ1-5, with 8 nucleotides matching TRBD1. Per the germline V gene, CDR1 is SGHRS and CDR2 is YFSETQ. With V trimmed by 5 bases and J by 9 bases, 7 bases remained unmatched. The CDR3 contains 13 residues.

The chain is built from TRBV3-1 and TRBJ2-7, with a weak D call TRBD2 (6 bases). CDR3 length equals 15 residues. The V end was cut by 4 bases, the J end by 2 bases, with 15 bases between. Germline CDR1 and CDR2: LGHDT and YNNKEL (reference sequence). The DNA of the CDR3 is TGTGCCAGCAGCCGGACCGGGACTCCAACCTACGAGCAGTACTTC. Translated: CASSRTGTPTYEQYF.